What follows are 17 T cell receptor beta chains derived from one specimen sequenced in a study of blood T cell repertoires in COVID-19. Here immunoSEQ multiplex PCR was the method, and the copy in TCRdb shows in-frame clones only, minus some. The data hold about 120,000 clones, with roughly 83% observed a single time. Sequencing was carried out using peripheral blood. These receptors all stem from a woman of 80 years or more with acute or convalescent COVID-19.

The chain couples TRBV5-4 to TRBJ2-7, with 7 bases fitting TRBD2. The length of the CDR3 is 16 residues. The junction had 12 bases not matched to a gene; V was cut back by 6 bases and J by 0 bases. Germline CDR1 reads SGHNT; CDR2 reads YYREEE (reference sequence). The CDR3 sequence: CASTPSPAGNSYEQYF. DNA for the CDR3: TGTGCCAGCACCCCTAGTCCAGCGGGAAACTCCTACGAGCAGTACTTC.

The chain uses TRBV11-2 and TRBJ1-1; possible D gene TRBD1, 6 bases. The ends were cut back, 5 bases at V and 0 bases at J, with 19 bases in the middle. The CDR3 extends over 17 amino acids. Germline V lookup: CDR1 SGHAT, CDR2 FQNNGV. The CDR3 region has the DNA TGTGCCAGCAGCCGAAGTGAGATGACAGGCATGAACACTGAAGCTTTCTTT. It codes for CASSRSEMTGMNTEAFF.

This rearrangement joins TRBV6-5 to TRBJ1-5, with TRBD1 matching over 9 bases. The CDR3 has 15 residues. CDR1 and CDR2 from the germline V gene are MNHEY and SVGAGI. Trimming took 7 bases from V and 1 from J; bases not matched to a gene: 5. The CDR3 DNA sequence: TGTGCCAGCACAAGAGGGACAGGGAGCAATCAGCCCCAGCATTTT. Its protein product is CASTRGTGSNQPQHF.

This clone appeared once. This sample also contains other DNA sequences that code for the same CDR3. The V gene is TRBV6-1, the J gene TRBJ1-5; D is ambiguous. The CDR3 has 16 residues. Trimming pared 3 bases from V and 0 bases from J, leaving 12 bases between. Germline CDR1 reads MNHNS; CDR2 reads SASEGT. CDR3 sequence reads: CASSELAGYSNQPQHF. CDR3 nucleotides: TGTGCCAGCAGTGAGCTAGCAGGATATAGCAATCAGCCCCAGCATTTT.

V and J are TRBV30 and TRBJ1-6, with TRBD1 matching 8 bases. Germline V CDR1 and CDR2: GTSNPN, SVGIG (reference sequence). The CDR3 covers 12 residues. The ends lost 0 bases at V and 15 bases at J; junction bases unmatched: 4. The CDR3 DNA follows: TGTGCCTGGAGTGTACAGGGGGAGGTCCTCCACTTT. Translated, it gives CAWSVQGEVLHF.

The rearrangement links TRBV6-5 to TRBJ1-4; no clear D. Per the germline V gene, CDR1 is MNHEY and CDR2 is SVGAGI. The CDR3 contains 11 residues. Trimming took 6 bases from V and 13 from J, leaving 12 bases between them. The CDR3, as DNA: TGTGCCAGCAGCGTCGCGCCCCGACTGTTTTTT. This translates into CASSVAPRLFF.

The gene calls are TRBV19 and TRBJ1-4; tentative D call: TRBD1 (5 bases). V gave up 4 bases and J gave up 4 bases, with 13 bases separating them. CDR3 size: 15 residues. CDR1 is LNHDA, CDR2 SQIVND, per germline (reference sequence). CDR3 residues: CASSRWGLINEKLFF. CDR3 nucleotides: TGTGCCAGTAGTAGGTGGGGACTGATTAATGAAAAACTGTTTTTT. The whole variable domain, remainder taken from reference TRBV19 and TRBJ1-4, is DGGITQSPKYLFRKEGQNVTLSCEQNLNHDAMYWYRQDPGQGLRLIYYSQIVNDFQKGDIAEGYSVSREKKESFPLTVTSAQKNPTAFYLCASSRWGLINEKLFFGSGTQLSVL.

This chain links TRBV7-2 with TRBJ1-2, with D tentatively TRBD1 (5 bases). This CDR3 region has 14 residues. The V end lost 3 bases, the J end lost 3 bases, and 11 bases lay between the germline ends. Germline V lookup: CDR1 SGHTA, CDR2 FQGNSA. As DNA, the CDR3 is TGTGCCAGCAGCTTGGGGCCACGGGACTATGGCTACACCTTC. Translation: CASSLGPRDYGYTF.

V and J are TRBV30 and TRBJ2-7, with D possibly being TRBD1 (6 bases). The germline V gene encodes CDR1 GTSNPN and CDR2 SVGIG (reference sequence). CDR3 length: 13 amino acids. V was pared by 4 bases and J by 4 bases, with 14 bases between. The CDR3 sequence is CAWTGTSFYEQYF. DNA for the CDR3: TGTGCCTGGACCGGGACATCTTTTTACGAGCAGTACTTC. The full variable domain, completed using reference TRBV30 and TRBJ2-7, is SQTIHQWPATLVQPVGSPLSLECTVEGTSNPNLYWYRQAAGRGLQLLFYSVGIGQISSEVPQNLSASRPQDRQFILSSKKLLLSDSGFYLCAWTGTSFYEQYFGPGTRLTVT.

V is TRBV30 and J is TRBJ1-1; 8 bases are shared with TRBD1. CDR3 size: 12 residues. Germline assignment: CDR1 GTSNPN and CDR2 SVGIG (reference sequence). V lost 5 bases, J lost 1 base, and 0 bases stayed unmatched. The CDR3 DNA reads as TGTGCCTGGGACAGGGGGAACACTGAAGCTTTCTTT. Amino acid sequence: CAWDRGNTEAFF. The whole variable domain, filled in from reference TRBV30 and TRBJ1-1, reads SQTIHQWPATLVQPVGSPLSLECTVEGTSNPNLYWYRQAAGRGLQLLFYSVGIGQISSEVPQNLSASRPQDRQFILSSKKLLLSDSGFYLCAWDRGNTEAFFGQGTRLTVV.

This rearrangement joins TRBV3-1 (or the pseudogene TRBV3-2) to TRBJ2-1, with 7 positions matching TRBD2. There are 19 residues in the CDR3. Per the germline V gene, CDR1 is LGHDT and CDR2 is YNNKEL (reference sequence). The trim removed 0 bases at V and 4 bases at J, leaving 15 bases unmatched. The CDR3 here is CASSQDYSQNWGGYNEQFF. The CDR3 DNA reads TGTGCCAGCAGCCAAGATTACTCACAAAACTGGGGGGGGTACAATGAGCAGTTCTTC.

The V call is TRBV15, the J call TRBJ2-3; 9 nucleotides agree with TRBD1. CDR3 length: 18 amino acids. Germline CDR1 and CDR2: LNHNV and YYDKDF (reference sequence). The junction had 9 bases not matched to a gene; V was cut back by 0 bases and J by 2 bases. The CDR3 DNA reads as TGTGCCACCAGCAGAGATCCCACCGGACAGGGGACCACAGATACGCAGTATTTT. Translating it yields CATSRDPTGQGTTDTQYF.

This chain connects TRBV3-1 (or the pseudogene TRBV3-2) to TRBJ1-1; D uncertain. In germline, CDR1 is LGHDT, CDR2 YNNKEL (reference sequence). V was trimmed by 4 bases and J by 0 bases, leaving 3 bases between them. The CDR3 sequence is 12 residues long. The chain's CDR3 is CASSLLNTEAFF. In DNA form, the CDR3 reads TGTGCCAGCAGCCTATTGAACACTGAAGCTTTCTTT.

J is TRBJ2-7 and V is TRBV4-1; 7 nucleotides align to TRBD1. The V gene's germline CDR1 is MGHRA and CDR2 YSYEKL. The trim removed 0 bases at V and 2 bases at J, leaving 4 bases unmatched. The CDR3 is 15 residues long. The CDR3 loop is CASSQDGTVAYEQYF. CDR3 DNA: TGCGCCAGCAGCCAAGACGGGACAGTCGCCTACGAGCAGTACTTC.

This sequence joins TRBV3-1 (or the pseudogene TRBV3-2) and TRBJ1-2; TRBD1 is a possible D gene (6 bases). V lost 0 bases and J 4 bases, leaving 12 bases between the germline ends. Germline V gives CDR1 LGHDT, CDR2 YNNKEL (reference sequence). There are 15 residues in the CDR3. This CDR3 reads CASSQDLQGLYGYTF. DNA of the CDR3: TGTGCCAGCAGCCAAGATCTACAGGGCCTCTATGGCTACACCTTC.

The rearrangement links TRBV4-1 to TRBJ1-1; no definite D call. The CDR3 runs to 13 residues. Germline V gene sequence: CDR1 MGHRA, CDR2 YSYEKL. With 3 bases removed from V and 1 base from J, the gap between germline ends came to 6 bases. The CDR3 DNA follows: TGCGCCAGCAGCCAGTCTCCGAACACTGAAGCTTTCTTT. It yields the protein CASSQSPNTEAFF.

The rearrangement links TRBV18 to TRBJ1-2; tentative D call: TRBD1 (5 bases). Germline values: CDR1 KGHSH, CDR2 LQKENI. Trimming removed 4 bases at V and 6 bases at J, with 18 bases between. The CDR3 contains 15 residues. The CDR3 spells CASSRREGQTDGYTF. CDR3 nucleotides: TGTGCCAGCTCACGCCGGGAGGGGCAAACGGATGGCTACACCTTC.